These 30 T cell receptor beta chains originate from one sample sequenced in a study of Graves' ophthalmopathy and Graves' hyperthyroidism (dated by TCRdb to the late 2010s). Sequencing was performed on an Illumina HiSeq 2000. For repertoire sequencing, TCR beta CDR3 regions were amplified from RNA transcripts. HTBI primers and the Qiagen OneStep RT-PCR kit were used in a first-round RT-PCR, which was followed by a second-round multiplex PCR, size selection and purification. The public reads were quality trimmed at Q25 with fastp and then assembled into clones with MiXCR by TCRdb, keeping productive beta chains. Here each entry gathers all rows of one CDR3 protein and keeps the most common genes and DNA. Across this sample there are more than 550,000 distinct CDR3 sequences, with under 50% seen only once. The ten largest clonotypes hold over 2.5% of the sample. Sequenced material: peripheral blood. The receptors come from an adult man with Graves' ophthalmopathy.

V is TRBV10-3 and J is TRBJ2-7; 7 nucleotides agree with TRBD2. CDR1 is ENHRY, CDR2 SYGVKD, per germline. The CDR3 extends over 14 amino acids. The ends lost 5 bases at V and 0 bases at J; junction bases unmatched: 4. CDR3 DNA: TGTGCCATCAGTAGCGGGGCGGTCTCCTACGAGCAGTACTTC. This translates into CAISSGAVSYEQYF.

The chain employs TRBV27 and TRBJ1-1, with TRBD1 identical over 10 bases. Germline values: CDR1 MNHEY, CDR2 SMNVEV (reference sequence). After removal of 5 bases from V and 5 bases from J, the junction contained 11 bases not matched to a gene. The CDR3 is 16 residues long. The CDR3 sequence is CASSLVPGQGRTEAFF. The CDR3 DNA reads TGTGCCAGCAGTCTGGTACCGGGACAGGGGAGGACTGAAGCTTTCTTT.

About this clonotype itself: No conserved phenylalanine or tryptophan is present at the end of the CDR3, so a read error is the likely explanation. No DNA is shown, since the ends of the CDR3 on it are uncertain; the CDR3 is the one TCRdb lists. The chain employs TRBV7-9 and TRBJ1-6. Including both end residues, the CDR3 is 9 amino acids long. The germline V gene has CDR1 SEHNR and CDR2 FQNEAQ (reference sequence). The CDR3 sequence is CASTRGGTS.

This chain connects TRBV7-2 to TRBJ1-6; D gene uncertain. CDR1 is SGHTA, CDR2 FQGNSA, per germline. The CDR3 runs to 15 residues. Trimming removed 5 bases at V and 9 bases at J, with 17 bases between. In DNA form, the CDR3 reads TGTGCCAGCAGCCTAAACGGACGGGATGGTTCACCCCTCCACTTT. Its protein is CASSLNGRDGSPLHF.

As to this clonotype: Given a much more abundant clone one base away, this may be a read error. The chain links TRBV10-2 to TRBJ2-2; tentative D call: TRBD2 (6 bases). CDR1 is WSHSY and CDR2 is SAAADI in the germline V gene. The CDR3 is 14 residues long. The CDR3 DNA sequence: TGCGCCAGCAGTGATTTTGCGGCCGCCGGGGGGCTGTTTTTT. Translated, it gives CASSDFAAAGGLFF.

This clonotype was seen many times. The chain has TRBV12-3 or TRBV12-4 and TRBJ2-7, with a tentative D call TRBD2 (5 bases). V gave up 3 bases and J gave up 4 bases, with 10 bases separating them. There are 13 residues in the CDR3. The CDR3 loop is CASSFSGRYEQYF. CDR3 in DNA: TGTGCCAGCAGTTTTTCGGGAAGGTACGAGCAGTACTTC.

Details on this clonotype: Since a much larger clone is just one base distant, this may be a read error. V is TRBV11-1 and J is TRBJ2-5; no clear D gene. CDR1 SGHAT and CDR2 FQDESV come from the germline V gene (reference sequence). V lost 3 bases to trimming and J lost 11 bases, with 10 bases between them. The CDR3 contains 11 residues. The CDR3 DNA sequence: TGTGCCAGCAGCTTCGCCTACGGGCAGTACTTC. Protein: CASSFAYGQYF.

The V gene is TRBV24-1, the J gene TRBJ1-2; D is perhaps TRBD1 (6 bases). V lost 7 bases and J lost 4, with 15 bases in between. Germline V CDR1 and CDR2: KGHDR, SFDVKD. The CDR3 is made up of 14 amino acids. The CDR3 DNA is TGTGCCACCAGGAGTACAGGGTCGTCCTATGGCTACACCTTC. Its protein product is CATRSTGSSYGYTF.

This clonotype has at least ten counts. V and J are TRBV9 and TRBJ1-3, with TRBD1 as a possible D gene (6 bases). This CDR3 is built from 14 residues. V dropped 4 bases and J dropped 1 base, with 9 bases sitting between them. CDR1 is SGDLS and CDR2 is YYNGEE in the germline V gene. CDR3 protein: CASSIQGSGNTIYF. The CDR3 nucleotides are TGTGCCAGCAGCATACAGGGATCTGGAAACACCATATATTTT. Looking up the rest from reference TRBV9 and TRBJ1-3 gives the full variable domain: DSGVTQTPKHLITATGQRVTLRCSPRSGDLSVYWYQQSLDQGLQFLIQYYNGEERAKGNILERFSAQQFPDLHSELNLSSLELGDSALYFCASSIQGSGNTIYFGEGSWLTVV.

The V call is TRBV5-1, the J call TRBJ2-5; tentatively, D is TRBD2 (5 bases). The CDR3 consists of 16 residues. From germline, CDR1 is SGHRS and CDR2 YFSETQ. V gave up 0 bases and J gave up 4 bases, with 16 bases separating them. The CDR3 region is CASSLEADAGPETQYF. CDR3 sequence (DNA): TGCGCCAGCAGCTTGGAGGCCGATGCGGGCCCAGAGACCCAGTACTTC.

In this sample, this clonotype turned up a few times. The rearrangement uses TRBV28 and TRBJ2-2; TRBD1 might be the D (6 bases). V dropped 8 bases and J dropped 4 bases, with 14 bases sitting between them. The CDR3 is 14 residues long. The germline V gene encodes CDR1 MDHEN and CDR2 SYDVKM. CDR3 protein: CASVETGFTGELFF. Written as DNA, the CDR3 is TGTGCCAGCGTGGAGACAGGCTTCACCGGGGAGCTGTTTTTT.

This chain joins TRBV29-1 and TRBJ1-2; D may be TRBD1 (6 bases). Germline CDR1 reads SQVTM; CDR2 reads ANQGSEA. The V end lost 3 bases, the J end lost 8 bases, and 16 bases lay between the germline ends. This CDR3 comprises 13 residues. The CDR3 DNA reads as TGCAGCGTTGACGAACAGGGCGGCTCGGGCTACACCTTC. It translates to CSVDEQGGSGYTF. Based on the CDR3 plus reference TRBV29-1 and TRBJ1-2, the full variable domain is SAVISQKPSRDICQRGTSLTIQCQVDSQVTMMFWYRQQPGQSLTLIATANQGSEATYESGFVIDKFPISRPNLTFSTLTVSNMSPEDSSIYLCSVDEQGGSGYTFGSGTRLTVV.

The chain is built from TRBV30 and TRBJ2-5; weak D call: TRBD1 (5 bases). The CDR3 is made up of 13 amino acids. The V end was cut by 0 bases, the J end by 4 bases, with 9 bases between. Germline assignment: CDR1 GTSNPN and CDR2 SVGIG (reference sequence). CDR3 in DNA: TGTGCCTGGAGTGTACAGGCTGGAGAGACCCAGTACTTC. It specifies CAWSVQAGETQYF. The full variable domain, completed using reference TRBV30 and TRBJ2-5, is SQTIHQWPATLVQPVGSPLSLECTVEGTSNPNLYWYRQAAGRGLQLLFYSVGIGQISSEVPQNLSASRPQDRQFILSSKKLLLSDSGFYLCAWSVQAGETQYFGPGTRLLVL.

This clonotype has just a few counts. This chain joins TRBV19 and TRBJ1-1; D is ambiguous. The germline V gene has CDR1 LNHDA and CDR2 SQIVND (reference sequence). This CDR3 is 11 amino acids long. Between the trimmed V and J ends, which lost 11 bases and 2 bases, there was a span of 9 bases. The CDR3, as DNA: TGTGCCTGGACTATAAACACTGAAGCTTTCTTT. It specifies CAWTINTEAFF. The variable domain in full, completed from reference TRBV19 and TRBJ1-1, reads DGGITQSPKYLFRKEGQNVTLSCEQNLNHDAMYWYRQDPGQGLRLIYYSQIVNDFQKGDIAEGYSVSREKKESFPLTVTSAQKNPTAFYLCAWTINTEAFFGQGTRLTVV.

The CDR3 is CASKLRPPTSGRVDQETQYF. DNA for the CDR3: TGTGCCAGCAAACTTAGACCCCCGACTAGCGGGAGGGTTGACCAAGAGACCCAGTACTTC. The rearrangement uses TRBV10-3 and TRBJ2-5; 14 bases match TRBD2. CDR3 size: 20 residues. V trimming: 10 bases; J trimming: 0 bases; junction bases outside the gene matches: 19. CDR1 is ENHRY, CDR2 SYGVKD, per germline.

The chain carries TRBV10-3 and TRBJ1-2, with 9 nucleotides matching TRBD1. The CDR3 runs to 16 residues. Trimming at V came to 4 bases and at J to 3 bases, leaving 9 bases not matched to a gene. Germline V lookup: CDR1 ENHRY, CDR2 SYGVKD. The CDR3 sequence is CAISARGTGRDYGYTF. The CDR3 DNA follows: TGTGCCATCAGTGCTAGAGGGACAGGGCGGGACTATGGCTACACCTTC.

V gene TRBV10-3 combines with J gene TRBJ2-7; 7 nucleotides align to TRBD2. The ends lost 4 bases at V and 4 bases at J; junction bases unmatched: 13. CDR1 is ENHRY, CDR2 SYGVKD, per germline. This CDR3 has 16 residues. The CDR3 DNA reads TGTGCCATCAGTGTAGTGGAGGCGGGAGAGGGATACGAGCAGTACTTC. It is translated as CAISVVEAGEGYEQYF.

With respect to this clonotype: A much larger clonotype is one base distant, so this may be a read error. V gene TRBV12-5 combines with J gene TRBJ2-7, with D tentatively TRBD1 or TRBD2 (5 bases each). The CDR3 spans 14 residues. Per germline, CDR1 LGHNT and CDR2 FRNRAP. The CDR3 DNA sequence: TGTGCTAGTGGACGGGACGGCCGTTCCTGCGAGCAGTACTTC. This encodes CASGRDGRSCEQYF.

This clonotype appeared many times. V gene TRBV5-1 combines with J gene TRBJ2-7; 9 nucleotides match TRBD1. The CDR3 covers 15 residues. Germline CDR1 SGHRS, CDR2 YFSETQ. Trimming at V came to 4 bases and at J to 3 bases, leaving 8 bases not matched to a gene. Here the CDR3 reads CASSDTGGNFYEQYF. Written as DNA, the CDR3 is TGCGCCAGCAGCGACACAGGGGGCAATTTCTACGAGCAGTACTTC.

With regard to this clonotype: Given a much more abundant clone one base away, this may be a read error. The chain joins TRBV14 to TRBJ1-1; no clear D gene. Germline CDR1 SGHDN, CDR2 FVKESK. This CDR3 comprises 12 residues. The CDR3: CASSQTLFEALF. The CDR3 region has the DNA TGTGCCAGCAGCCAGACTCTTTTTGAAGCTCTCTTT.

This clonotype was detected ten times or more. The CDR3 bases are TGTGCCAGCAGCTTTGGGGACAGGGCTTTCGAGCAGTACTTC. It translates to CASSFGDRAFEQYF. The chain employs TRBV5-4 and TRBJ2-7, with 9 bases matching TRBD1. Trimming removed 2 bases from V and 6 bases from J; junction bases left unmatched: 6. The CDR3 runs to 14 residues. The germline CDR1 and CDR2 sequences are SGHNT and YYREEE (reference sequence).

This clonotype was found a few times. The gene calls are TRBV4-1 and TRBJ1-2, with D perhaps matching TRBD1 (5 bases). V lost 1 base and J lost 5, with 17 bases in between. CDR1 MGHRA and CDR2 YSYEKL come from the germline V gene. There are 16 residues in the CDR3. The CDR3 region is CASSQVYRGSEYGYTF. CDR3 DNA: TGCGCCAGCAGCCAAGTTTATAGGGGATCCGAGTATGGCTACACCTTC.

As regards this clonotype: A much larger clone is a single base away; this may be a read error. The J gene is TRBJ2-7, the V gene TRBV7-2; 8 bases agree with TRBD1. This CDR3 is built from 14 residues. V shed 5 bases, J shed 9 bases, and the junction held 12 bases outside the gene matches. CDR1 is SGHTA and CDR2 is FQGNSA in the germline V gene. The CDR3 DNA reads TGTGCCAGCAGCCAGTCCGGACAGGGCTCCGGGCAGTACTTC. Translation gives CASSQSGQGSGQYF.

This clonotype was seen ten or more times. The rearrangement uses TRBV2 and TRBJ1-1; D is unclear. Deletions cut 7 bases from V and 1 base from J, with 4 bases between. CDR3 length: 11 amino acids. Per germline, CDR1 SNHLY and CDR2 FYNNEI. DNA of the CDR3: TGTGCCAGCACTTCGAACACTGAAGCTTTCTTT. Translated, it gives CASTSNTEAFF. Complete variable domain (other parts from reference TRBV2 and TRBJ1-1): EPEVTQTPSHQVTQMGQEVILRCVPISNHLYFYWYRQILGQKVEFLVSFYNNEISEKSEIFDDQFSVERPDGSNFTLKIRSTKLEDSAMYFCASTSNTEAFFGQGTRLTVV.

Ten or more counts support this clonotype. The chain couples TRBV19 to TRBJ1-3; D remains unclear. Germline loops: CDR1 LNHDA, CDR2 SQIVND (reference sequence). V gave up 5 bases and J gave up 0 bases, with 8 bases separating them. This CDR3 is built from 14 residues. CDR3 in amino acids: CASSQSTSGNTIYF. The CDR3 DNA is TGTGCCAGTAGTCAGAGCACCTCTGGAAACACCATATATTTT.

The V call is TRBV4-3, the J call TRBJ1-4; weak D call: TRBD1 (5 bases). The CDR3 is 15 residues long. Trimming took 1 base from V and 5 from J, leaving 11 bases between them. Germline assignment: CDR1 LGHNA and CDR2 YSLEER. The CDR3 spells CASSQAQGLNEKLFF. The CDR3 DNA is TGCGCCAGCAGCCAAGCGCAGGGCCTAAATGAAAAACTGTTTTTT.

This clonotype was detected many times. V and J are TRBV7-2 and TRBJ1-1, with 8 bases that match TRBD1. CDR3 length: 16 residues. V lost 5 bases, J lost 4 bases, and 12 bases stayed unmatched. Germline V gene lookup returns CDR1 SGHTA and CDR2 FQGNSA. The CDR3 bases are TGTGCCAGCAGCCGCTGGACAGGGAAGGCGCTCACTGAAGCTTTCTTT. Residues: CASSRWTGKALTEAFF. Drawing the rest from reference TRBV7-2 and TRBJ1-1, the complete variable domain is GAGVSQSPSNKVTEKGKDVELRCDPISGHTALYWYRQSLGQGLEFLIYFQGNSAPDKSGLPSDRFSAERTGGSVSTLTIQRTQQEDSAVYLCASSRWTGKALTEAFFGQGTRLTVV.

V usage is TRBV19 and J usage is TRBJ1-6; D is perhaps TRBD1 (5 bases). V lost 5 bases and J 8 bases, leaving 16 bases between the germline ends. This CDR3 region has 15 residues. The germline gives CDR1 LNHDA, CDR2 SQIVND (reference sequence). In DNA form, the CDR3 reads TGTGCCAGTAGTCCAACAGGAAGGTATGATTCACCCCTCCACTTT. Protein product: CASSPTGRYDSPLHF. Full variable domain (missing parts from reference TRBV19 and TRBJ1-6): DGGITQSPKYLFRKEGQNVTLSCEQNLNHDAMYWYRQDPGQGLRLIYYSQIVNDFQKGDIAEGYSVSREKKESFPLTVTSAQKNPTAFYLCASSPTGRYDSPLHFGNGTRLTVT.

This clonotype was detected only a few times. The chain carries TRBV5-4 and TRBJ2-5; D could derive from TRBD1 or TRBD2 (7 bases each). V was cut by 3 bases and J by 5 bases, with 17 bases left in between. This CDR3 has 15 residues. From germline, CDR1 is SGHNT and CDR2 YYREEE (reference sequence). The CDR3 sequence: CASSSGGGKMETQYF. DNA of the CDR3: TGTGCCAGCAGCTCAGGGGGGGGTAAGATGGAGACCCAGTACTTC.

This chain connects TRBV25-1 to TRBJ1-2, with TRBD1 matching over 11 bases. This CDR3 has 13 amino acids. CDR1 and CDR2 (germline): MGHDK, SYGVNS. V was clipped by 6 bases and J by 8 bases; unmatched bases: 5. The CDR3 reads CASSRTGGFGYTF. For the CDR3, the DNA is TGTGCCAGCAGCCGGACAGGGGGCTTCGGCTACACCTTC.